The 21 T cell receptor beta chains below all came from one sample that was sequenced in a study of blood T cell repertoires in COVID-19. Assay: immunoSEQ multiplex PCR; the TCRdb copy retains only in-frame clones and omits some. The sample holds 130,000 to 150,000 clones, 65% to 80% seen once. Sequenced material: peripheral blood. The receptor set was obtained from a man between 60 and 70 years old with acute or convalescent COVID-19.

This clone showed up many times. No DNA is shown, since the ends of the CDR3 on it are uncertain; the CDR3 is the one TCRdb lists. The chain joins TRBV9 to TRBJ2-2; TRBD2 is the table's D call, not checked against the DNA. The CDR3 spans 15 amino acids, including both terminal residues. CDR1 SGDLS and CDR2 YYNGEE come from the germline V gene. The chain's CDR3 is CASSVDSRRAGELFF.

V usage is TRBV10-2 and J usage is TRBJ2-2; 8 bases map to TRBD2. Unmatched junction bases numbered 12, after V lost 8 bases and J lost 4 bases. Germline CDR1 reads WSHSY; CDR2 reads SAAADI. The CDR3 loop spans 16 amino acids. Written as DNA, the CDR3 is TGCGCCAGCGTATCTACGGGAGGGTTATTCACCGGGGAGCTGTTTTTT. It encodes CASVSTGGLFTGELFF.

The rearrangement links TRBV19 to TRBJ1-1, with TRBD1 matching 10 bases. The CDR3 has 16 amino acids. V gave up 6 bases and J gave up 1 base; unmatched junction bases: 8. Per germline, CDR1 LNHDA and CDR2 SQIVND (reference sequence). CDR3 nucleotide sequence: TGTGCCAGTAGCGGGACAGGGGAGATTAAGAACACTGAAGCTTTCTTT. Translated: CASSGTGEIKNTEAFF. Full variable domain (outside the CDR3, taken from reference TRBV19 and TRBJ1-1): DGGITQSPKYLFRKEGQNVTLSCEQNLNHDAMYWYRQDPGQGLRLIYYSQIVNDFQKGDIAEGYSVSREKKESFPLTVTSAQKNPTAFYLCASSGTGEIKNTEAFFGQGTRLTVV.

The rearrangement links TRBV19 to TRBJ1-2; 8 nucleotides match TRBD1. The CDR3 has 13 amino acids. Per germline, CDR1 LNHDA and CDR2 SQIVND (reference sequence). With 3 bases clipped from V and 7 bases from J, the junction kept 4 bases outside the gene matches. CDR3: CASSIAGGGGYTF. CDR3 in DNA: TGTGCCAGTAGTATCGCAGGGGGCGGTGGCTACACCTTC.

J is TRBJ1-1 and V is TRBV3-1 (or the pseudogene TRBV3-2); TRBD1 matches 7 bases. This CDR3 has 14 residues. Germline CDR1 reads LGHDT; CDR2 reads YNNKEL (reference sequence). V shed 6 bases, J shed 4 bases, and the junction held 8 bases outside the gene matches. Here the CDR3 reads CASRPTSGGTEAFF. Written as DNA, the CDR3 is TGTGCCAGCAGGCCTACGTCAGGGGGCACTGAAGCTTTCTTT.

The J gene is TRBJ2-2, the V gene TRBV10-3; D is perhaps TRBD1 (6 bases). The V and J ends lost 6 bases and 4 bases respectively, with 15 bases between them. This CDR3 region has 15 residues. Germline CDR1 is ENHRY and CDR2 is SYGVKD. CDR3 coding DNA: TGTGCCATCAGCAAAGACAGGACCTTCACCGGGGAGCTGTTTTTT. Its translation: CAISKDRTFTGELFF.

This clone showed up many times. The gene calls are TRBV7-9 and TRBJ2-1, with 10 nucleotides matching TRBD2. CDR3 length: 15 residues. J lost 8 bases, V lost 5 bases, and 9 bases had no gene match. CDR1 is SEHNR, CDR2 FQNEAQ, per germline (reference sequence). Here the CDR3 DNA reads TGTGCCAGCAGCCCCCTAGCGGGAGAGGTGGATGAGCAGTTCTTC. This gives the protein CASSPLAGEVDEQFF.

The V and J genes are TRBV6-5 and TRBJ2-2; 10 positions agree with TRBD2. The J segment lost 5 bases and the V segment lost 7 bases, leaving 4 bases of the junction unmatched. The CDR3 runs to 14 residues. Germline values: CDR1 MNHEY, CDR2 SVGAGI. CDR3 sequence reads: CASNPTSGTGELFF. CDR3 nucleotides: TGTGCCAGCAACCCGACTAGCGGGACCGGGGAGCTGTTTTTT.

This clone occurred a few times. The CDR3 here is CASSVAGAHQPQHF. In DNA, the CDR3 is TGTGCCAGCAGTGTTGCAGGGGCGCATCAGCCCCAGCATTTT. This rearrangement joins TRBV2 to TRBJ1-5; D possibly corresponds to TRBD1 (6 bases). Germline V gene lookup returns CDR1 SNHLY and CDR2 FYNNEI. The length of the CDR3 is 14 residues. The V gene lost 4 bases and the J gene lost 5 bases, with 12 bases spanning the gap.

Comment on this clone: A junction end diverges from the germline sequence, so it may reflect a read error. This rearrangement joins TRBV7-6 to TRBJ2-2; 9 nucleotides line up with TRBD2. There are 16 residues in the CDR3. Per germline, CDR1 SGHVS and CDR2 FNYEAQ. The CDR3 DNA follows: TGTGCCAGCAGCTTTCCTAGCGGGGCGGAACACCGGGGAGCTGTTTTT. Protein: CASSFPSGAEHRGAVF. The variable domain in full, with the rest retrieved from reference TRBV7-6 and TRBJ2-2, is GAGVSQSPRYKVTKRGQDVALRCDPISGHVSLYWYRQALGQGPEFLTYFNYEAQQDKSGLPNDRFSAERPEGSISTLTIQRTEQRDSAMYRCASSFPSGAEHRGAVFGEGSRLTVL.

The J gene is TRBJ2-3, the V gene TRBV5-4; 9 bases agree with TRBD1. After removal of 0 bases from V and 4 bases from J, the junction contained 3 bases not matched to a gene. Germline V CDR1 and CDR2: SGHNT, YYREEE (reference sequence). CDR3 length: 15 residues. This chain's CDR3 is CASSLGGQGSDTQYF. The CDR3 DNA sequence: TGTGCCAGCAGCTTGGGCGGACAGGGGTCAGATACGCAGTATTTT.

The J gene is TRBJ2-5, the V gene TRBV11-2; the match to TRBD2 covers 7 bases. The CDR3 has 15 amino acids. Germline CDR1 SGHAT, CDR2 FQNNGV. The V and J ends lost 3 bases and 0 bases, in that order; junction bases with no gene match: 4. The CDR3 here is CASSFGSGYQETQYF. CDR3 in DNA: TGTGCCAGCAGCTTCGGTAGCGGGTACCAAGAGACCCAGTACTTC.

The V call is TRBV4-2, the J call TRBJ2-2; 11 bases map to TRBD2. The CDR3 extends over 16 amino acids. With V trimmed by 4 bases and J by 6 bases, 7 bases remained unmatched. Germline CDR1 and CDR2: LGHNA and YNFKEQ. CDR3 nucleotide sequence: TGTGCCAGCAGCCCTACGGGGACTAGCGGCGCCGGGGAGCTGTTTTTT. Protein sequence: CASSPTGTSGAGELFF.

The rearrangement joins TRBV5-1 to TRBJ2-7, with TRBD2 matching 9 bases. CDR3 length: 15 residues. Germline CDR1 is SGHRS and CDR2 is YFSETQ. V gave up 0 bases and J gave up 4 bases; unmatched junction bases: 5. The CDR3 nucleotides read TGCGCCAGCAGCTTGGTTTTAGCGGGAGAGTACGAGCAGTACTTC. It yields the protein CASSLVLAGEYEQYF.

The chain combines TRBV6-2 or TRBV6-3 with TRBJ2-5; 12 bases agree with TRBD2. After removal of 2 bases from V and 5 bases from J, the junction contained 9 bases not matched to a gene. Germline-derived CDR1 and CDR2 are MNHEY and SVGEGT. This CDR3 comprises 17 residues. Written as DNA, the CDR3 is TGTGCCAGCAGTTACGCCCGACTAGCGGGGGAGGGGGAGACCCAGTACTTC. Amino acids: CASSYARLAGEGETQYF.

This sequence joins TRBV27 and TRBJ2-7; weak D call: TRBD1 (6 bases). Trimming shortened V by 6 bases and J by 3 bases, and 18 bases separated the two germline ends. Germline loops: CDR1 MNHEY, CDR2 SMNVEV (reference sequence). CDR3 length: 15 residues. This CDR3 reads CASRKTPGQLYEQYF. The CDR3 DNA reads TGTGCCAGCAGAAAAACCCCCGGACAGCTCTACGAGCAGTACTTC.

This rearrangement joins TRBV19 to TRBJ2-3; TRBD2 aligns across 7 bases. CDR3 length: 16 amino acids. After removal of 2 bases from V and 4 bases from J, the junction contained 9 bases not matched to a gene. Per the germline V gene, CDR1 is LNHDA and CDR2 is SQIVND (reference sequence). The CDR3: CASSIMSASGSDTQYF. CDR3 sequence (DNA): TGTGCCAGTAGTATAATGTCGGCTAGCGGATCAGATACGCAGTATTTT.

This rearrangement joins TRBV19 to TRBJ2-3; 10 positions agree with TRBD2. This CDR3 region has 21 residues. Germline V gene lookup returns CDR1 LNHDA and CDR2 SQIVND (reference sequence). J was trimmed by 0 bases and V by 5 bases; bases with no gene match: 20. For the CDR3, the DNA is TGTGCCAGTAGTCCCAGGGACAGCCAATTGACTAGCGGGCACAGCACAGATACGCAGTATTTT. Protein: CASSPRDSQLTSGHSTDTQYF.

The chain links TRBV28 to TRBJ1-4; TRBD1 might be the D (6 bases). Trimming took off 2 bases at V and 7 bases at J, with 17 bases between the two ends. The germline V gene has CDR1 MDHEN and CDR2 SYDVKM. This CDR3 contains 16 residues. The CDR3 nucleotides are TGTGCCAGCAGTTTAGATCAGGGGACGGGAGGTGAAAAACTGTTTTTT. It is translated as CASSLDQGTGGEKLFF.

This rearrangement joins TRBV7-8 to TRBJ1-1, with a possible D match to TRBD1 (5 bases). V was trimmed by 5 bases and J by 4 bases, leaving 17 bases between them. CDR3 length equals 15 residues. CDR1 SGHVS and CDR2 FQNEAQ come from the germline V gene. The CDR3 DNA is TGTGCCAGCAGCCCGGTGAATGGGGGGATCACTGAAGCTTTCTTT. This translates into CASSPVNGGITEAFF.

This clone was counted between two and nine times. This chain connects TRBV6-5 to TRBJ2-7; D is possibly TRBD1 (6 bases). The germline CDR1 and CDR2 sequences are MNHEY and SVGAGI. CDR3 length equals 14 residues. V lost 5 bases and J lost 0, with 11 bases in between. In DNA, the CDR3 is TGTGCCAGCAGTCGGACAGTCACCTCCTACGAGCAGTACTTC. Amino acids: CASSRTVTSYEQYF.